The entry below describes one TCR beta chain. The method was immunoSEQ multiplex PCR; TCRdb's version includes in-frame clones alone and lacks a portion of them. The sample shows 1,500,000 or so clones, roughly 96% of them seen only once. The sample belongs to a study of shared clonotypes between healthy human individuals. Germline V gene data show CDR1 as SGDLS and CDR2 as YYNGEE. This CDR3 has 13 residues. Trimming cost V 2 bases and J 7 bases, with 12 bases left between them. This chain connects TRBV9 to TRBJ1-2; no clear D. Sequenced input: naive CD4+ T cells sorted from blood. Subset reported: CD45RA+ positively selected. The sequence was collected from a man aged 30 to 39 in good health. The chain's CDR3 is CASSVLSGGGYTF. The CDR3, as DNA: TGTGCCAGCAGCGTTCTATCGGGTGGTGGCTACACCTTC. Full variable domain (rest looked up from reference TRBV9 and TRBJ1-2): DSGVTQTPKHLITATGQRVTLRCSPRSGDLSVYWYQQSLDQGLQFLIQYYNGEERAKGNILERFSAQQFPDLHSELNLSSLELGDSALYFCASSVLSGGGYTFGSGTRLTVV.